This is a list of T cell receptor beta chains from one sample in a study of blood T cell repertoires in COVID-19. Using immunoSEQ multiplex PCR, the repertoire was profiled, and TCRdb retains in-frame clones only, with some absent. The top ten clones hold 8% to 10% of a sample with 70,000 or so clones, 91% of them seen once. The sequenced material came from peripheral blood. These receptors were collected from a human donor in a cohort sampled during active COVID-19. Both conserved end residues are part of each CDR3. The order of the fields is J gene, V gene, CDR3 protein.

>TRBJ1-2|TRBV7-2
CASSLGTGADGYTF
>TRBJ2-7|TRBV14
CASSQETGSSYEQYF
>TRBJ2-6|TRBV30
CASPGTGPSGANVLTF
>TRBJ2-5|TRBV6-5
CASSSGQGLETQYF
>TRBJ1-1|TRBV9
CASSPPSTEAFF
>TRBJ1-3|TRBV19
CASSTNRDFVGNTIYF
>TRBJ1-1|TRBV27
CASSIQGRGTEAFF
>TRBJ2-4|TRBV19
CASSTGGDKNIQYF
>TRBJ2-7|TRBV9
CASSVGSGGSYEQYF
>TRBJ2-5|TRBV10-3
CAISAPGRREQYF
>TRBJ1-3|TRBV19
CASSIAGFLSGNTIYF
>TRBJ1-1|TRBV2
CASSASGENTEAFF
>TRBJ1-2|TRBV28
CASSLGQGTQLGGYTF
>TRBJ2-7|TRBV2
CASSERGSGAYEQYF
>TRBJ2-7|TRBV27
CASSFSPSSYEQYF
>TRBJ1-2|TRBV4-2
CASSLETGTGSPRDGYTF
>TRBJ1-6|TRBV11-2
CASSKQKLPGQHNSPLHF
>TRBJ1-1|TRBV4-1
CASSKTNFAGGPDTEAFF
>TRBJ2-5|TRBV6-2/TRBV6-3
CASSYTTSGEETQYF
>TRBJ1-4|TRBV7-2
CASSYSTNEKLFF
>TRBJ1-2|TRBV5-1
CASRTLEGANYGYTF
>TRBJ1-1|TRBV24-1
CATSDTPRTEDTEAFF
>TRBJ1-5|TRBV19
CASSNPGHLNQPQHF
>TRBJ2-7|TRBV12-3/TRBV12-4
CASSRLDYEQYF
>TRBJ2-7|TRBV7-2
CASSSGLAYEQYF
>TRBJ2-7|TRBV5-6
CASSLGTGFGYEQYF
>TRBJ1-2|TRBV27
CASSSGDRNYGYTF
>TRBJ2-5|TRBV7-6
CASSLVPTSGAGETQYF
>TRBJ1-5|TRBV19
CASTPGRGGDQPQHF
>TRBJ1-2|TRBV28
CASTGLNYGYTF
>TRBJ1-2|TRBV4-3
CASSQESRRDGYTF
>TRBJ1-2|TRBV28
CASSSPGTVYGYTF
>TRBJ1-5|TRBV4-2
CASSQVWDRGFNQPQHF
>TRBJ1-6|TRBV28
CASRLRPQGAGYNSPLHF
>TRBJ1-1|TRBV28
CATLRGAAEAFF
>TRBJ2-1|TRBV14
CASSHDRVFNYNEQFF